One and the same sample provided the 10 T cell receptor beta chains below, sequenced in a study of regulatory T cells in long-lasting Graves disease. Time point reported: newly diagnosed GD, antithyroid drugs for less than 3 months. Researchers made the TCR library from RNA that was extracted from PBMCs. Assembly of TCR beta libraries relied on iRepertoire HTBI primers together with Arm-PCR of CDR3 regions. TCRdb recomputed calls from the multiplex PCR reads with MiXCR, one row per CDR3 protein. Among around 250,000 distinct CDR3 sequences listed, roughly a fifth were seen once. The sequences come from peripheral blood mononuclear cells (PBMCs), collected at new diagnosis, from a patient treated with antithyroid drugs. The source is a female donor with Graves disease.

A note on this clonotype: One base away lies a much larger clone, so this may be a sequencing read error. The chain carries TRBV6-1 and TRBJ1-1, with 7 nucleotides matching TRBD1. The germline V gene encodes CDR1 MNHNS and CDR2 SASEGT. With V trimmed by 6 bases and J by 4 bases, 5 bases remained unmatched. The CDR3 has 13 amino acids. In DNA form, the CDR3 reads TGTGCCAGCAGCTGGGACAGTTGCACTGAAGCTTTCTTT. This translates into CASSWDSCTEAFF.

This clonotype was detected ten times or more. The rearrangement links TRBV24-1 to TRBJ1-5; D is perhaps TRBD1 (5 bases). V shed 2 bases and J shed 1 base, with 11 bases lying between them. This CDR3 region has 16 residues. Germline values: CDR1 KGHDR, CDR2 SFDVKD. The CDR3 here is CATSDSGRGSNQPQHF. CDR3 nucleotide sequence: TGTGCCACCAGTGATTCGGGGAGGGGAAGCAATCAGCCCCAGCATTTT.

This clonotype was observed a few times. The gene calls are TRBV20-1 and TRBJ2-1; 12 bases fit TRBD2. The CDR3 runs to 15 residues. The ends lost 3 bases at V and 4 bases at J; junction bases unmatched: 4. CDR1 and CDR2 (germline): DFQATT, SNEGSKA (reference sequence). DNA for the CDR3: TGCAGTGCTAGCCGGACTAGCGGGGCTTACAATGAGCAGTTCTTC. This gives the protein CSASRTSGAYNEQFF.

This clonotype was seen ten or more times. V gene TRBV2 combines with J gene TRBJ2-7, with 8 bases aligning to TRBD2. This CDR3 has 12 amino acids. V shed 0 bases, J shed 11 bases, and the junction held 3 bases outside the gene matches. Germline CDR1 and CDR2: SNHLY and FYNNEI. CDR3 sequence: CASSEARGAEYF. CDR3 nucleotide sequence: TGTGCCAGCAGTGAAGCGCGGGGGGCGGAGTACTTC.

This chain links TRBV6-1 with TRBJ2-1; TRBD1 matches at 9 bases. The V gene's germline CDR1 is MNHNS and CDR2 SASEGT. V lost 7 bases, J lost 4 bases, and 8 bases stayed unmatched. The CDR3 spans 15 residues. The CDR3 region is CASKIIGTGYNEQFF. The DNA for the CDR3 is TGTGCCAGCAAGATAATTGGGACAGGGTACAATGAGCAGTTCTTC.

In its sample, this clonotype was seen many times. The chain employs TRBV11-2 and TRBJ2-5; D may be TRBD1 (6 bases). Deletions cut 5 bases from V and 2 bases from J, with 9 bases between. CDR3 length: 13 residues. The germline gives CDR1 SGHAT, CDR2 FQNNGV. In DNA, the CDR3 is TGTGCCAGCAGCCTTGGGACACAAGAGACCCAGTACTTC. This gives the protein CASSLGTQETQYF.

This clonotype was counted a few times. The chain combines TRBV19 with TRBJ1-1, with D unresolved. Germline assignment: CDR1 LNHDA and CDR2 SQIVND (reference sequence). Trimming stripped 7 bases from V and 1 base from J, with 16 bases between. The CDR3 loop spans 15 amino acids. The CDR3 reads CASTFSERTNTEAFF. CDR3 DNA: TGTGCCAGTACTTTTTCAGAACGCACGAACACTGAAGCTTTCTTT.

Comments on this clonotype: The likely explanation is a read error, given a far larger clone one base away. V usage is TRBV7-2 and J usage is TRBJ1-1; 11 bases match TRBD1. The CDR3 runs to 15 residues. The germline V gene encodes CDR1 SGHTA and CDR2 FQGNSA. CDR3 DNA: TGTGCCGGCAGCCCACAGGGACAGGGGGGTACTGAAGCTTTCTTT. Translating it yields CAGSPQGQGGTEAFF.

The sample holds many counts of this clonotype. This sequence joins TRBV5-6 and TRBJ1-2; D might be TRBD1 (5 bases). Germline assignment: CDR1 SGHDT and CDR2 YYEEEE. V was cut by 7 bases and J by 5 bases, with 12 bases left in between. This CDR3 region has 12 residues. CDR3 amino acids: CASGGTEYGYTF. The CDR3 DNA reads as TGTGCCAGCGGCGGGACGGAATATGGCTACACCTTC.

This clonotype was counted many times. V gene TRBV18 combines with J gene TRBJ1-1; 9 bases map to TRBD1. The length of the CDR3 is 15 residues. Germline V gives CDR1 KGHSH, CDR2 LQKENI. V shed 2 bases, J shed 5 bases, and the junction held 6 bases outside the gene matches. In nucleotides, the CDR3 is TGTGCCAGCTCACCAGGACAGGGGAAGGGGACTGAAGCTTTCTTT. It encodes CASSPGQGKGTEAFF.